Listed here is a single T cell receptor (beta chain). Its cognate antigen is unknown. This sample was included in a study of naive CD8 T cells in extremely preterm neonates. On the study more broadly: Abstract and methods disagree on adult ages: 25-50 versus 20-50 years. Study findings and constraints: Preterm CDR3s were shorter than older groups', with fewer N additions and less trimming. CDR3 nucleotide sharing was around 2.8% in preterm, 0.3% to 0.45% term, roughly 0.03% children, approximately 0.0091% adults.

Germline V gives CDR1 KGHSH, CDR2 LQKENI. The V and J ends lost 6 bases and 2 bases, in that order; junction bases with no gene match: 13. The CDR3 consists of 18 residues. Repertoires were generated with immunoSEQ multiplex PCR, while TCRdb's copy carries only in-frame clones and drops some. The sample carries around 6,000 clones, around 97% recorded once. This clonotype originated in a human donor in good health. The specimen sequenced was naive CD8+ T cells from blood. This chain connects TRBV18 to TRBJ2-1, with TRBD2 matching over 10 bases. CDR3: CASSPIPSGGEAYNEQFF. CDR3 coding DNA: TGTGCCAGCTCCCCAATTCCTAGCGGGGGCGAAGCCTACAATGAGCAGTTCTTC.